What follows are 8 T cell receptor beta chains derived from one specimen sequenced in a study of T cells after yellow fever vaccination. TCRdb re-derived calls from the 5' RACE reads in MiXCR, one entry per CDR3 protein. The sample carries hundreds of thousands of distinct CDR3 sequences, 19% recorded once. The sequencing used PBMCs, collected 15 days after the yellow fever booster vaccination. The source of these receptors is a man aged 30 to 45 who received the YFV17D yellow fever vaccine.

J is TRBJ2-1 and V is TRBV2, with 13 bases lining up with TRBD2. The CDR3 is 14 amino acids. Germline V gene sequence: CDR1 SNHLY, CDR2 FYNNEI. With 11 bases clipped from V and 6 bases from J, the junction kept 7 bases outside the gene matches. This CDR3 is CASQGLAGRNEQFF. CDR3 sequence (DNA): TGTGCCTCCCAGGGACTAGCGGGACGCAATGAGCAGTTCTTC.

This clonotype was observed a few times. The V call is TRBV28, the J call TRBJ2-1; weak D call: TRBD1 (5 bases). The CDR3 runs 14 residues. The germline CDR1 and CDR2 sequences are MDHEN and SYDVKM. V was cut by 4 bases and J by 7 bases, with 14 bases left in between. CDR3 residues: CASSSPRGLNEQFF. DNA for the CDR3: TGTGCCAGCAGTTCCCCTAGGGGATTAAATGAGCAGTTCTTC.

V and J are TRBV6-5 and TRBJ1-3; no firm D call. Germline V gives CDR1 MNHEY, CDR2 SVGAGI. The V end was cut by 3 bases, the J end by 0 bases, with 6 bases between. The CDR3 has 14 residues. In DNA, the CDR3 is TGTGCCAGCAGTTATGCAGTCTCTGGAAACACCATATATTTT. Residues: CASSYAVSGNTIYF.

This clonotype appeared a few times. V gene TRBV5-1 combines with J gene TRBJ2-1, with a tentative D call TRBD1 (5 bases). The CDR3 runs to 11 residues. Trimming pared 3 bases from V and 10 bases from J, leaving 8 bases between. Germline CDR1 is SGHRS and CDR2 is YFSETQ. CDR3 sequence reads: CASSSNREQFF. In DNA form, the CDR3 reads TGCGCCAGCAGCTCCAACAGGGAGCAGTTCTTC.

This clonotype was observed a few times. This chain links TRBV9 with TRBJ2-5, with 7 bases that match TRBD1. This CDR3 spans 15 amino acids. The V gene's germline CDR1 is SGDLS and CDR2 YYNGEE. Trimming at V came to 4 bases and at J to 5 bases, leaving 11 bases not matched to a gene. The CDR3 sequence: CASSPWDSLGETQYF. The CDR3 coding sequence is TGTGCCAGCAGCCCCTGGGACAGCCTCGGGGAGACCCAGTACTTC.

The rearrangement joins TRBV7-6 to TRBJ2-7, with a weak D call TRBD2 (5 bases). This CDR3 comprises 15 residues. Germline V CDR1 and CDR2: SGHVS, FNYEAQ. V lost 5 bases and J lost 0, with 14 bases in between. The CDR3 spells CASSPNVGLSYEQYF. The CDR3 bases are TGTGCCAGCAGCCCCAATGTCGGACTCTCCTACGAGCAGTACTTC.

This clonotype was counted between two and nine times. V is TRBV19 and J is TRBJ2-2; D is unclear. This CDR3 is built from 14 residues. Germline values: CDR1 LNHDA, CDR2 SQIVND (reference sequence). V lost 10 bases and J lost 3, with 15 bases in between. CDR3 DNA sequence: TGTGCCACCACGAGTAGGCCGTACACCGGGGAGCTGTTTTTT. This encodes CATTSRPYTGELFF. The full variable domain, with the rest looked up from reference TRBV19 and TRBJ2-2, is DGGITQSPKYLFRKEGQNVTLSCEQNLNHDAMYWYRQDPGQGLRLIYYSQIVNDFQKGDIAEGYSVSREKKESFPLTVTSAQKNPTAFYLCATTSRPYTGELFFGEGSRLTVL.

The J gene is TRBJ2-1, the V gene TRBV30; 9 nucleotides match TRBD1. The germline V gene has CDR1 GTSNPN and CDR2 SVGIG (reference sequence). Trimming removed 7 bases from V and 10 bases from J; junction bases left unmatched: 17. The CDR3 length is 15 residues. CDR3 region: CASTSGTGKLREQFF. DNA for the CDR3: TGTGCCTCCACTTCCGGGACAGGGAAATTACGGGAGCAGTTCTTC.